The 30 T cell receptor beta chains given below trace back to one sample, sequenced in a study of blood T cell repertoires in COVID-19. The protocol was immunoSEQ multiplex PCR, while the TCRdb copy is restricted to in-frame clones and leaves out a portion. This table holds almost 400,000 clones, more than 75% found once. Sequenced sample: peripheral blood. The source is a woman in her fifties or sixties with COVID-19, enrolled during active disease.

The chain employs TRBV12-3 or TRBV12-4 and TRBJ2-7, with no clear D. The V end was cut by 10 bases, the J end by 8 bases, with 15 bases between. The CDR3 runs to 11 residues. In nucleotides, the CDR3 is TGTGCCATCGACTTAGACGGAAAGCAGTACTTC. The encoded protein is CAIDLDGKQYF.

Of note for this clone: The sample has other DNA sequences that encode this CDR3 too. J is TRBJ1-5 and V is TRBV30; D may be TRBD1 (5 bases). V was clipped by 0 bases and J by 4 bases, with 7 bases between them. CDR3 length: 13 residues. Germline CDR1 and CDR2: GTSNPN and SVGIG (reference sequence). CDR3 nucleotides: TGTGCCTGGAGTGTACGGGGGAATCAGCCCCAGCATTTT. This codes for CAWSVRGNQPQHF.

V is TRBV7-3 and J is TRBJ1-5; no clear D. Trimming took 0 bases from V and 4 from J, leaving 7 bases between them. The CDR3 loop spans 14 amino acids. The germline gives CDR1 SGHTA, CDR2 FQGTGA. The CDR3 DNA reads as TGTGCCAGCAGCTTAACGGGCGCGAATCAGCCCCAGCATTTT. It codes for CASSLTGANQPQHF.

V usage is TRBV28 and J usage is TRBJ1-5; weak D call: TRBD1 (6 bases). CDR3 length: 15 amino acids. The V gene's germline CDR1 is MDHEN and CDR2 SYDVKM. The ends were cut back, 8 bases at V and 0 bases at J, with 14 bases in the middle. The CDR3 nucleotides read TGTGCCAGCTCCGGGACAAGACATAGCAATCAGCCCCAGCATTTT. The encoded protein is CASSGTRHSNQPQHF. The variable domain in full, completed from reference TRBV28 and TRBJ1-5, reads DVKVTQSSRYLVKRTGEKVFLECVQDMDHENMFWYRQDPGLGLRLIYFSYDVKMKEKGDIPEGYSVSREKKERFSLILESASTNQTSMYLCASSGTRHSNQPQHFGDGTRLSIL.

A few counts support this clone. The genes are TRBV6-5 and TRBJ2-7; 12 bases are shared with TRBD2. CDR1 is MNHEY and CDR2 is SVGAGI in the germline V gene. This CDR3 has 13 residues. Trimming at V came to 8 bases and at J to 4 bases, leaving 3 bases not matched to a gene. CDR3 protein: CASAGTSGYEQYF. CDR3 nucleotide sequence: TGTGCCAGCGCCGGGACTAGCGGGTACGAGCAGTACTTC.

This sequence joins TRBV6-1 and TRBJ2-5; TRBD2 matches at 14 bases. CDR3 length: 16 residues. Unmatched junction bases numbered 1, after V lost 4 bases and J lost 0 bases. Germline loops: CDR1 MNHNS, CDR2 SASEGT. The CDR3 is CASSGLAGGYQETQYF. The CDR3 nucleotides read TGTGCCAGCAGTGGACTAGCGGGGGGGTACCAAGAGACCCAGTACTTC.

The J gene is TRBJ2-7, the V gene TRBV6-5, with TRBD1 identical over 9 bases. In germline, CDR1 is MNHEY, CDR2 SVGAGI. CDR3 size: 14 residues. V lost 7 bases to trimming and J lost 5 bases; unmatched junction nucleotides: 9. The CDR3 sequence: CASTHRDRVNEQYF. In DNA, the CDR3 is TGTGCCAGCACTCACCGGGACAGGGTTAACGAGCAGTACTTC.

CDR3 DNA: TGTGCCAGCAGCTCCTGGACTAGCGGGCTCACAGATACGCAGTATTTT. Translated, it gives CASSSWTSGLTDTQYF. The rearrangement links TRBV5-4 to TRBJ2-3; 11 bases match TRBD2. After removal of 3 bases from V and 2 bases from J, the junction contained 5 bases not matched to a gene. The germline V gene has CDR1 SGHNT and CDR2 YYREEE (reference sequence). The CDR3 is 16 residues long.

The chain is built from TRBV19 and TRBJ1-4, with TRBD1 identical over 8 bases. The length of the CDR3 is 17 residues. After removal of 5 bases from V and 8 bases from J, the junction contained 16 bases not matched to a gene. The germline CDR1 and CDR2 sequences are LNHDA and SQIVND (reference sequence). CDR3 nucleotides: TGTGCCAGTAGTTTTCTCCTAGGACAGGGCGAGCACGAAAAACTGTTTTTT. Residues: CASSFLLGQGEHEKLFF.

CDR3: CASSSLRQGNEKLFF. CDR3 DNA sequence: TGTGCCAGCAGCTCACTTAGACAGGGGAATGAAAAACTGTTTTTT. The chain is built from TRBV7-8 and TRBJ1-4; 8 nucleotides match TRBD1. Trimming at V came to 4 bases and at J to 5 bases, leaving 6 bases not matched to a gene. CDR1 SGHVS and CDR2 FQNEAQ come from the germline V gene. The CDR3 length is 15 residues.

V is TRBV2 and J is TRBJ1-2, with 7 bases identical to TRBD1. This CDR3 has 13 residues. Germline CDR1 is SNHLY and CDR2 is FYNNEI. Trimming cost V 6 bases and J 6 bases; bases outside gene matches: 7. The CDR3 protein is CASRLQGINGYTF. The CDR3 bases are TGTGCCAGCAGGTTACAGGGGATCAATGGCTACACCTTC. Variable domain in full (rest from reference TRBV2 and TRBJ1-2): EPEVTQTPSHQVTQMGQEVILRCVPISNHLYFYWYRQILGQKVEFLVSFYNNEISEKSEIFDDQFSVERPDGSNFTLKIRSTKLEDSAMYFCASRLQGINGYTFGSGTRLTVV.

In regard to this clone: A read error is possible here, since a much larger clone lies one base away. In DNA form, the CDR3 reads TGTGCCAGCAGACCCAGCTCCTACGAGCAGTACTTC. It codes for CASRPSSYEQYF. The chain is built from TRBV28 and TRBJ2-7; D gene unclear. V was pared by 6 bases and J by 0 bases, with 6 bases between. From germline, CDR1 is MDHEN and CDR2 SYDVKM. The CDR3 runs 12 residues.

The V and J genes are TRBV6-2 or TRBV6-3 and TRBJ2-5; D is perhaps TRBD2 (5 bases). Germline V gives CDR1 MNHEY, CDR2 SVGEGT. Trimming removed 6 bases from V and 2 bases from J, with 13 bases in between. The CDR3 has 14 amino acids. Written as DNA, the CDR3 is TGTGCCAGCAGCAAAACCGGGAATCAAGAGACCCAGTACTTC. Encoded protein: CASSKTGNQETQYF.

The chain combines TRBV3-1 (or the pseudogene TRBV3-2) with TRBJ1-2; 7 bases are a match to TRBD1. In germline, CDR1 is LGHDT, CDR2 YNNKEL (reference sequence). Germline trimming cut 0 bases from V and 8 bases from J; bases unmatched to any gene: 6. CDR3 size: 14 residues. In DNA, the CDR3 is TGTGCCAGCAGCCAAGATAAGGGGGCGCGGGGCTACACCTTC. Amino acid sequence: CASSQDKGARGYTF.

The J gene is TRBJ1-2, the V gene TRBV19, with a tentative D call TRBD1 (6 bases). Germline V gene data show CDR1 as LNHDA and CDR2 as SQIVND (reference sequence). V shed 5 bases and J shed 5 bases, with 21 bases lying between them. The CDR3 contains 16 residues. This CDR3 reads CASSVRQAAQAYGYTF. CDR3 in DNA: TGTGCCAGTAGTGTAAGACAGGCGGCACAAGCATATGGCTACACCTTC.

V and J are TRBV7-9 and TRBJ1-1; maybe TRBD1 (6 bases). This CDR3 spans 13 amino acids. Looked up from germline, CDR1 is SEHNR and CDR2 is FQNEAQ (reference sequence). V lost 5 bases and J 4 bases, leaving 11 bases between the germline ends. The CDR3, as DNA: TGTGCCAGCAGCCCCGGGGGGCTCACTGAAGCTTTCTTT. It specifies CASSPGGLTEAFF.

The rearrangement links TRBV4-2 to TRBJ2-7, with 14 bases that match TRBD2. CDR1 and CDR2 (germline): LGHNA, YNFKEQ. The CDR3 loop spans 17 amino acids. The V and J ends lost 1 base and 2 bases, in that order; junction bases with no gene match: 4. The DNA of the CDR3 is TGTGCCAGCAGCCAAGGGACTAGCGGGGGGCCGACCTACGAGCAGTACTTC. Its protein product is CASSQGTSGGPTYEQYF.

The J gene is TRBJ1-5, the V gene TRBV9, with TRBD1 as a possible D gene (6 bases). Germline-derived CDR1 and CDR2 are SGDLS and YYNGEE. The CDR3 is 15 amino acids. Trimming cost V 2 bases and J 4 bases, with 13 bases left between them. The CDR3 sequence is CASSVRDKRNQPQHF. The CDR3 DNA follows: TGTGCCAGCAGCGTTAGGGACAAAAGAAATCAGCCCCAGCATTTT.

This clone came up a few times. This sequence joins TRBV19 and TRBJ2-5; possible D gene TRBD2, 5 bases. CDR3 length: 14 amino acids. Germline lookup yields CDR1 LNHDA and CDR2 SQIVND (reference sequence). Deletions cut 4 bases from V and 5 bases from J, with 14 bases between. The CDR3 nucleotides are TGTGCCAGTAGTAATAGGGTCGGGGTTGAGACCCAGTACTTC. Translating it yields CASSNRVGVETQYF.

This clone was seen only once. The chain joins TRBV6-5 to TRBJ1-2; unclear D gene. Germline CDR1 and CDR2: MNHEY and SVGAGI. This CDR3 has 15 amino acids. The V and J ends lost 7 bases and 7 bases respectively, with 22 bases between them. The CDR3 reads CASNSGGGRYSGYTF. The CDR3 nucleotides are TGTGCCAGCAATAGTGGAGGCGGTCGCTATAGTGGCTACACCTTC.

The chain is built from TRBV28 and TRBJ2-1, with D possibly TRBD1 on 5 matching bases. V was shortened by 3 bases and J by 6 bases, with 9 bases between the two germline ends. Germline CDR1 is MDHEN and CDR2 is SYDVKM. This CDR3 has 13 amino acids. This chain's CDR3 is CASSLQGPNEQFF. CDR3 sequence (DNA): TGTGCCAGCAGTTTGCAGGGCCCCAATGAGCAGTTCTTC.

The CDR3 DNA follows: TGTGCCAGCAGCTTGGAAGGTCGGGGCAATCAGCCCCAGCATTTT. Protein: CASSLEGRGNQPQHF. The chain employs TRBV5-6 and TRBJ1-5; D gene unclear. The CDR3 is 15 amino acids. The V end lost 0 bases, the J end lost 2 bases, and 9 bases lay between the germline ends. Per the germline V gene, CDR1 is SGHDT and CDR2 is YYEEEE.

CDR3 region: CASSPHFPGGYTF. The CDR3 DNA follows: TGTGCCAGCAGCCCCCATTTTCCGGGGGGCTACACCTTC. The chain joins TRBV6-5 to TRBJ1-2; no reliable D call. Looked up from germline, CDR1 is MNHEY and CDR2 is SVGAGI. The CDR3 has 13 residues. The germline V and J ends were trimmed by 6 bases and 8 bases, with 16 bases remaining between them.

The CDR3 loop reads CASSLHRGRDQETQYF. The CDR3, as DNA: TGTGCCAGCAGCTTGCACAGGGGGCGCGACCAAGAGACCCAGTACTTC. The chain carries TRBV5-6 and TRBJ2-5, with TRBD1 matching over 9 bases. This CDR3 is built from 16 residues. The ends lost 1 base at V and 0 bases at J; junction bases unmatched: 4. Germline values: CDR1 SGHDT, CDR2 YYEEEE. The whole variable domain, filled in from reference TRBV5-6 and TRBJ2-5, reads DAGVTQSPTHLIKTRGQQVTLRCSPKSGHDTVSWYQQALGQGPQFIFQYYEEEERQRGNFPDRFSGHQFPNYSSELNVNALLLGDSALYLCASSLHRGRDQETQYFGPGTRLLVL.

The rearrangement joins TRBV19 to TRBJ2-7, with D perhaps matching TRBD1 (6 bases). The CDR3 totals 13 residues. Trimming cost V 5 bases and J 7 bases, with 15 bases left between them. Germline V CDR1 and CDR2: LNHDA, SQIVND (reference sequence). This CDR3 reads CASSSQGSGEQYF. The CDR3 DNA sequence: TGTGCCAGTAGTTCACAGGGTTCGGGGGAGCAGTACTTC.

The gene calls are TRBV3-1 (or the pseudogene TRBV3-2) and TRBJ2-7, with D hard to call. This CDR3 is built from 13 residues. Trimming cost V 4 bases and J 4 bases, with 11 bases left between them. Germline V gene sequence: CDR1 LGHDT, CDR2 YNNKEL (reference sequence). The DNA for the CDR3 is TGTGCCAGCAGCCCGCTGACTGGTTACGAGCAGTACTTC. This codes for CASSPLTGYEQYF.

CDR3: CASKTGGYNEQFF. CDR3 DNA sequence: TGTGCCAGCAAAACGGGGGGCTACAATGAGCAGTTCTTC. The V and J genes are TRBV28 and TRBJ2-1, with 7 bases identical to TRBD2. Germline V gives CDR1 MDHEN, CDR2 SYDVKM. V gave up 7 bases and J gave up 3 bases; unmatched junction bases: 3. The CDR3 runs to 13 residues. The full variable domain, with the rest looked up from reference TRBV28 and TRBJ2-1, is DVKVTQSSRYLVKRTGEKVFLECVQDMDHENMFWYRQDPGLGLRLIYFSYDVKMKEKGDIPEGYSVSREKKERFSLILESASTNQTSMYLCASKTGGYNEQFFGPGTRLTVL.

V and J are TRBV12-3 or TRBV12-4 and TRBJ2-7, with 7 bases matching TRBD1. The CDR3 has 13 amino acids. Losses at the gene ends were 9 bases for V and 0 bases for J; bases not matched to a gene: 5. CDR3: CARGYRGSYEQYF. CDR3 nucleotide sequence: TGTGCCAGGGGGTACAGGGGCTCCTACGAGCAGTACTTC.

In its sample, this clone was seen once. In DNA, the CDR3 is TGTGCCAGCAGTCAGCCTGGGACAGCCAAAACACATCGCTATGGCTACACCTTC. Translated: CASSQPGTAKTHRYGYTF. This sequence joins TRBV6-6 and TRBJ1-2, with 7 bases aligning to TRBD1. CDR1 MNHNY and CDR2 SVGAGI come from the germline V gene (reference sequence). V lost 5 bases and J lost 4; bases outside the gene matches: 19. The CDR3 is 18 residues long.

This clone was detected only a few times. The rearrangement links TRBV4-1 to TRBJ1-1; the match to TRBD1 covers 9 bases. Germline V gene sequence: CDR1 MGHRA, CDR2 YSYEKL. V gave up 6 bases and J gave up 0 bases; unmatched junction bases: 2. The CDR3 totals 14 residues. The CDR3 DNA reads TGCGCCAGCAGGGGACAGGGTCTGAACACTGAAGCTTTCTTT. Translated, it gives CASRGQGLNTEAFF.